This T cell receptor beta chain was identified in a study of blood T cell repertoires in COVID-19. Using immunoSEQ multiplex PCR, the repertoire was profiled, and TCRdb retains in-frame clones only, with some absent. The sample shows fewer than 150,000 clones, under 90% of them seen only once. Cohorts were assigned according to the clinical history that participants reported. Trimming pared 5 bases from V and 8 bases from J, leaving 12 bases between. Looked up from germline, CDR1 is SQVTM and CDR2 is ANQGSEA. This CDR3 region has 11 residues. V and J are TRBV29-1 and TRBJ1-2; no clear D gene. The sequencing input was PBMCs or T cells enriched from blood (not recorded which). This TCR was recovered from a man aged 50 to 59 in a cohort exposed to, infected with or recovered from COVID-19 (not recorded which). CDR3 loop: CSVRHEGGYTF. The DNA for the CDR3 is TGCAGCGTTAGACACGAGGGCGGCTACACCTTC.